The present entry profiles one T cell receptor (beta chain) with its context. These data come from a study of blood T cell repertoires in COVID-19. V was pared by 2 bases and J by 1 base, with 5 bases of the junction left unmatched. The CDR3 covers 16 residues. Germline-derived CDR1 and CDR2 are KGHSH and LQKENI. Profiling relied on immunoSEQ multiplex PCR, and the TCRdb table lists in-frame clones only, not all of them. This sample has about 55,000 clones, with approximately 85% found just once. The rearrangement joins TRBV18 to TRBJ1-2, with 9 bases that match TRBD1. This receptor was identified in a human donor in a cohort sampled during active COVID-19. Sequencing used peripheral blood. In DNA form, the CDR3 reads TGTGCCAGCTCACCAGCGGACAGGGGACTTAACTATGGCTACACCTTC. Translation: CASSPADRGLNYGYTF.